This note documents a single T cell receptor beta chain sequence. There are 15 residues in the CDR3. V was trimmed by 5 bases and J by 1 base, leaving 12 bases between them. Per germline, CDR1 MDHEN and CDR2 SYDVKM. The source of the sample is a study of blood T cells in healthy people across ages. A second PCR of about 6 to 12 cycles used a sample-barcoded 5' primer and a J-beta primer mix. Each CDR3 protein is one row after TCRdb ran MiXCR on the 5' RACE reads. In the table there are roughly 1,700,000 distinct CDR3 sequences, roughly 27% of which are singletons. The sequence derives from a woman younger than 45 in good health. This rearrangement joins TRBV28 to TRBJ1-5, with D uncertain. Sequencing was carried out using blood. For the CDR3, the DNA is TGTGCCAGCAGTCCCACCCGGGGAAGCAATCAGCCCCAGCATTTT. Encoded protein: CASSPTRGSNQPQHF. The variable domain in full, completed from reference TRBV28 and TRBJ1-5, reads DVKVTQSSRYLVKRTGEKVFLECVQDMDHENMFWYRQDPGLGLRLIYFSYDVKMKEKGDIPEGYSVSREKKERFSLILESASTNQTSMYLCASSPTRGSNQPQHFGDGTRLSIL.